This T cell receptor beta chain appears in the sequencing data of a study of tumor-infiltrating lymphocytes in primary liver carcinoma. For the study at large: Each of the samples returned roughly 3.65 to 7.5 million productive TCRbeta reads (a yield similar across tissue types).

The CDR3 is 15 amino acids. Per the germline V gene, CDR1 is SQVTM and CDR2 is ANQGSEA. The input was approximately 500 ng total RNA; TCR beta cDNA was made from it with a constant-region primer. Researchers made the TCR beta libraries by running three nested multiplex PCR rounds with slightly modified ARM-PCR. A C-beta reverse primer and TRBV1-TRBV30 forward primers served in each of the first two PCR rounds, at 9 to 11 cycles apiece. From the multiplex PCR reads, TCRdb called clonotypes with MiXCR, one entry per CDR3 protein. The sample consists of approximately 80,000 distinct CDR3 sequences, roughly 69% of them appearing once. With regard to this clonotype: Its antigen is as yet unknown. A junction end diverges from the germline sequence, so it may reflect a read error.

General study findings and limits: Blood had a significantly lower top-250-clone fraction than tumors did (p = 0.039).

Bulk tissue was left unsorted, and RNA and DNA were co-extracted from 20-30 mg of it. Sequencing was carried out using tumor-adjacent normal liver tissue. The source is a man aged 40-49 years with primary liver carcinoma and hepatitis B virus infection. This chain joins TRBV29-1 and TRBJ2-7, with D perhaps matching TRBD2 (6 bases). This CDR3 reads CGVEEERDGSYEQYF. The CDR3 region has the DNA TGCGGCGTTGAAGAAGAACGGGACGGGAGCTATGAGCAATACTTC.